This T cell receptor (beta chain) is drawn from a study of blood T cell repertoires in COVID-19 (dated by TCRdb to the early 2020s). With regard to the full study: Samples from collaborators originated in the United States, Italy and Spain and spanned both the acute and convalescent phases of COVID-19. Nearly every sample came with metadata listing a de-identified subject ID, COVID-19 status, age in years and sex. Subjects who had been exposed to COVID-19, were actively infected with it, or had recovered from it provided the deeply sampled blood TCRbeta repertoires that made up the dataset. HLA class I and class II types, where available, came from metadata supplied by the sample provider rather than from assay-based typing. The material from the prospective study consisted of cDNA or gDNA derived from T cells, B-cell-depleted T cells, or PBMCs. The repertoires were released in a freely available public database intended as a resource for research on the immune response to SARS-CoV-2. The samples were drawn from the first 160 participants of the ongoing ImmuneRACE study and from under 1,500 subjects provided by 6 global collaborators.

Each collaborating institution followed its own protocols to collect whole blood in K2EDTA tubes. Collaborator samples were shipped for TCRbeta analysis as frozen whole blood, isolated PBMCs, or DNA extracted from either sample type. TCRbeta CDR3 regions were amplified from genomic DNA by means of the immunoSEQ Assay, a bias-controlled multiplex PCR. The original methods were these. The number of nucleated cells in each sample was estimated by amplification of reference gene primers within the assay. To quantify the absolute abundance of each unique TCRbeta CDR3 rearrangement, sequence reads were collapsed and filtered. Productive Simpson clonality was computed per sample as the square root of Simpson's diversity index over productive rearrangements. Sourced from immuneACCESS, this table was stored by TCRdb with only in-frame sequences that have V and J called. A share of the clones is absent; for the studies checked, an unresolved V gene accounts for under half, and the remainder has no known explanation. The V and J calls and clone size come from that table; D and trimming were worked out from the DNA. This sample gives some 200,000 clones in total; 70% to 90% of them show up just once. Of the sample, roughly 5.7% is held by the ten largest clones.

About this clone: Its antigen is still unknown. Base qualities are not at hand, and no much larger clone is one base apart.

A distance of 6 bases separates the germline ends of V and J, which lose 6 bases and 3 bases respectively. From its cysteine to its phenylalanine, the CDR3 spans 12 amino acids. Just CDR3 DNA is preserved here, 36 bases in frame from base 1. Reading the germline V gene gives CDR1 SNHLY and CDR2 FYNNEI. Overall results and qualifications from the work: The amount of clinical and demographic metadata varied by source and participant and was provided uncurated.

This receptor was obtained from an elderly man with acute or convalescent COVID-19. The chain employs TRBV2 and TRBJ1-3; the D segment could be TRBD1, given 5 matching bases. Sequencing input: peripheral blood. The nucleotides are TGTGCCAGCAGGGGGGGTGGAAACACCATATATTTT. Translation gives CASRGGGNTIYF.